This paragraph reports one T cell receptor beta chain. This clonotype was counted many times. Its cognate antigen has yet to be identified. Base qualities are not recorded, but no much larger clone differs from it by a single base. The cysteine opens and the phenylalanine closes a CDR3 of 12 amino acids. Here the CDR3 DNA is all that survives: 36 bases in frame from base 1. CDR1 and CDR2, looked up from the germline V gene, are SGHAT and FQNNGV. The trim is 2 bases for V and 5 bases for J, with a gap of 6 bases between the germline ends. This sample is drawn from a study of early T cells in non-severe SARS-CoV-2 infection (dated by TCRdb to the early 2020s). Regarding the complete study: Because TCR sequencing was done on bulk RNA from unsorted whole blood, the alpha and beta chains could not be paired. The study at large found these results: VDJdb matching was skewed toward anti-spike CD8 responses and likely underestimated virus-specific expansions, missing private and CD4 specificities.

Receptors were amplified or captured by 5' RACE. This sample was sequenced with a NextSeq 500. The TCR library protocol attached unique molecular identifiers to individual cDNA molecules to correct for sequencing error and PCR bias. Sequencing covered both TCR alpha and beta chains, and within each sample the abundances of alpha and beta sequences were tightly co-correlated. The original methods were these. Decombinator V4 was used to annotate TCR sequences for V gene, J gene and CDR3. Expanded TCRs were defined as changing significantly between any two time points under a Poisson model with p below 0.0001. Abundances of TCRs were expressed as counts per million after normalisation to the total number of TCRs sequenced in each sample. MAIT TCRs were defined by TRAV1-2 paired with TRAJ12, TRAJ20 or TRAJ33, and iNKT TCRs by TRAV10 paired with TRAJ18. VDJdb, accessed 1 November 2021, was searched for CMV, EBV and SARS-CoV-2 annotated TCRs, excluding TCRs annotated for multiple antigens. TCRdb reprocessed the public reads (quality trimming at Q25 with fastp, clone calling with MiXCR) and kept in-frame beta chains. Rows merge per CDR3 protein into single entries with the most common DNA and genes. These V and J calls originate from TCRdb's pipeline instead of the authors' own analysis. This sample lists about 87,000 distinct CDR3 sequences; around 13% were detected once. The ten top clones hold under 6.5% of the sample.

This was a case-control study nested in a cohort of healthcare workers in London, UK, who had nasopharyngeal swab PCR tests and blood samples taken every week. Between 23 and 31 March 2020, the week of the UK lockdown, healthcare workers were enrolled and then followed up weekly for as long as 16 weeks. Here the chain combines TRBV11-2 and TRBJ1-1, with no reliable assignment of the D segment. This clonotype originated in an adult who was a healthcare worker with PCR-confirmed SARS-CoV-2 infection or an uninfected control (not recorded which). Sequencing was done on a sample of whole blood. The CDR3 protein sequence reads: CASSLSETEAFF. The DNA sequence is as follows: TGTGCCAGCAGCTTATCGGAGACTGAAGCTTTCTTT.